A single sample gave rise to the 26 T cell receptor beta chains below, sequenced in a study of early T cells in non-severe SARS-CoV-2 infection. TCRdb used MiXCR to reprocess the 5' RACE reads, holding one entry per CDR3 protein. Here the sample spans some 71,000 distinct CDR3 sequences, 9% to 10% being singletons. The source material was whole blood, sampled at baseline. Every receptor here comes from an adult who was a healthcare worker with PCR-confirmed SARS-CoV-2 infection or an uninfected control (not recorded which).

This clonotype was picked up many times. The chain carries TRBV19 and TRBJ1-1, with unresolved D. CDR3 length: 14 amino acids. In germline, CDR1 is LNHDA, CDR2 SQIVND (reference sequence). V lost 4 bases and J lost 3, with 12 bases in between. CDR3 in amino acids: CASSTELRDTEAFF. CDR3 coding DNA: TGTGCCAGTAGTACCGAACTGAGGGACACTGAAGCTTTCTTT. The variable domain in full, completed from reference TRBV19 and TRBJ1-1, reads DGGITQSPKYLFRKEGQNVTLSCEQNLNHDAMYWYRQDPGQGLRLIYYSQIVNDFQKGDIAEGYSVSREKKESFPLTVTSAQKNPTAFYLCASSTELRDTEAFFGQGTRLTVV.

This clonotype was counted many times. CDR3: CASSYNYEQYF. The CDR3 DNA is TGTGCCAGCAGCTACAACTACGAGCAGTACTTC. The rearrangement uses TRBV3-1 and TRBJ2-7; D is undetermined. The CDR3 consists of 11 residues. CDR1 LGHDT and CDR2 YNNKEL come from the germline V gene (reference sequence). V was clipped by 5 bases and J by 3 bases, with 5 bases between them.

This clonotype was found a few times. The chain combines TRBV10-3 with TRBJ1-1; 7 positions match TRBD1. Germline V gene data show CDR1 as ENHRY and CDR2 as SYGVKD. The CDR3 has 17 amino acids. V lost 10 bases, J lost 0 bases, and 17 bases stayed unmatched. The CDR3 sequence is CASTRRGQQGMNTEAFF. For the CDR3, the DNA is TGTGCCAGCACACGAAGAGGGCAACAGGGGATGAACACTGAAGCTTTCTTT.

The gene calls are TRBV7-9 and TRBJ1-1; D gene unclear. Germline values: CDR1 SEHNR, CDR2 FQNEAQ (reference sequence). This CDR3 spans 17 amino acids. Trimming pared 1 base from V and 1 base from J, leaving 16 bases between. The CDR3 region is CASSLVRAGWQNTEAFF. In DNA form, the CDR3 reads TGTGCCAGCAGCTTAGTACGCGCAGGATGGCAGAACACTGAAGCTTTCTTT.

This clonotype has ten or more counts. This chain links TRBV6-1 with TRBJ1-1; no reliable D call. The V end was cut by 8 bases, the J end by 2 bases, with 18 bases between. Germline CDR1 and CDR2: MNHNS and SASEGT. The CDR3 covers 15 residues. The CDR3 nucleotides are TGTGCCAGCCGGTTAAGGTTAGGTCGAAACACTGAAGCTTTCTTT. Protein: CASRLRLGRNTEAFF.

This clonotype was detected a few times. This chain connects TRBV6-6 to TRBJ2-7; 9 bases map to TRBD1. After removal of 6 bases from V and 0 bases from J, the junction contained 9 bases not matched to a gene. This CDR3 is 16 amino acids long. Germline CDR1 is MNHNY and CDR2 is SVGAGI (reference sequence). Here the CDR3 DNA reads TGTGCCAGCAGGATACCGGGACAGGGAGCCTCCTACGAGCAGTACTTC. Translation: CASRIPGQGASYEQYF.

This clonotype was recorded many times. The chain has TRBV20-1 and TRBJ2-2; D possibly corresponds to TRBD2 (6 bases). Trimming took 2 bases from V and 2 from J, leaving 9 bases between them. Germline CDR1 DFQATT, CDR2 SNEGSKA (reference sequence). The CDR3 is 14 residues long. CDR3 sequence: CSARSRGNTGELFF. CDR3 coding DNA: TGCAGTGCTAGATCGCGGGGCAACACCGGGGAGCTGTTTTTT.

This clonotype came up a few times. The chain has TRBV5-6 and TRBJ1-2, with 7 bases aligning to TRBD1. Germline CDR1 is SGHDT and CDR2 is YYEEEE. With 3 bases clipped from V and 2 bases from J, the junction kept 4 bases outside the gene matches. CDR3 size: 14 residues. CDR3 coding DNA: TGTGCCAGCAGCTCTTCACAGGGGAACTATGGCTACACCTTC. It encodes CASSSSQGNYGYTF.

This clonotype was seen at least ten times. The J gene is TRBJ2-1, the V gene TRBV7-2; 9 bases are shared with TRBD2. The germline V gene has CDR1 SGHTA and CDR2 FQGNSA. The length of the CDR3 is 15 residues. V was clipped by 5 bases and J by 6 bases; unmatched bases: 8. CDR3 region: CASSPPRGGPNEQFF. CDR3 nucleotides: TGTGCCAGCAGCCCCCCGCGGGGGGGTCCCAATGAGCAGTTCTTC.

The CDR3 protein is CASSPWRTEAFF. In nucleotides, the CDR3 is TGTGCCAGCAGCCCCTGGAGGACTGAAGCTTTCTTT. The genes are TRBV5-8 and TRBJ1-1, with D hard to call. Germline V gene data show CDR1 as SGHTS and CDR2 as YDEGEE. The CDR3 totals 12 residues. V was pared by 4 bases and J by 5 bases, with 9 bases between.

The genes are TRBV5-1 and TRBJ2-6; D might be TRBD1 (6 bases). The CDR3 length is 16 residues. V was pared by 4 bases and J by 1 base, with 12 bases between. The germline CDR1 and CDR2 sequences are SGHRS and YFSETQ. As DNA, the CDR3 is TGCGCCAGCAGCCGCACAGGGATGTCTGGGGCCAACGTCCTGACTTTC. Translation: CASSRTGMSGANVLTF.

The V and J genes are TRBV5-5 and TRBJ1-2, with D perhaps TRBD1 (5 bases). The CDR3 runs 14 residues. Germline values: CDR1 SGHKS, CDR2 YYEKEE (reference sequence). The germline V and J ends were trimmed by 4 bases and 0 bases, with 10 bases remaining between them. CDR3 in amino acids: CASSHGTANYGYTF. CDR3 bases: TGTGCCAGCAGCCACGGGACGGCTAACTATGGCTACACCTTC.

This clonotype appeared many times. The chain uses TRBV25-1 and TRBJ2-5; 9 bases are a match to TRBD1. Germline V gives CDR1 MGHDK, CDR2 SYGVNS. V shed 7 bases, J shed 5 bases, and the junction held 11 bases outside the gene matches. The CDR3 covers 15 residues. The CDR3 loop reads CASTPTGGLVETQYF. The CDR3 nucleotides read TGTGCCAGCACCCCCACAGGGGGCCTTGTGGAGACCCAGTACTTC.

In this sample, this clonotype turned up a few times. This chain links TRBV7-3 with TRBJ2-5, with TRBD1 matching over 9 bases. This CDR3 comprises 14 residues. J gave up 5 bases and V 4 bases, and 5 bases lay outside the gene matches. Looked up from germline, CDR1 is SGHTA and CDR2 is FQGTGA. The CDR3 nucleotides are TGTGCCAGCAGCTCACAGGGGGCGCATGAGACCCAGTACTTC. This sequence encodes CASSSQGAHETQYF.

This clonotype was seen ten or more times. This chain uses TRBV6-5 with TRBJ2-2; D not resolved. This CDR3 spans 16 amino acids. V was pared by 0 bases and J by 0 bases, with 8 bases between. CDR1 is MNHEY, CDR2 SVGAGI, per germline. CDR3 protein: CASSYSPYSNTGELFF. The CDR3 region has the DNA TGTGCCAGCAGTTACTCGCCATATTCGAACACCGGGGAGCTGTTTTTT.

The table lists this clonotype with many counts. V and J are TRBV10-3 and TRBJ1-1; perhaps TRBD1 as D (6 bases). With 3 bases removed from V and 1 base from J, the gap between germline ends came to 9 bases. The CDR3 is made up of 14 amino acids. Germline values: CDR1 ENHRY, CDR2 SYGVKD. The CDR3 DNA sequence: TGTGCCATCAGTGAACCGGGGGCGAACACTGAAGCTTTCTTT. It yields the protein CAISEPGANTEAFF.

This clonotype was detected ten times or more. The chain employs TRBV5-4 and TRBJ2-5; TRBD2 aligns across 11 bases. CDR3 size: 16 residues. Unmatched junction bases numbered 9, after V lost 3 bases and J lost 5 bases. Germline V gene sequence: CDR1 SGHNT, CDR2 YYREEE (reference sequence). The CDR3 sequence: CASSSSSGRAVETQYF. The CDR3 bases are TGTGCCAGCAGCTCAAGTAGCGGGAGGGCCGTCGAGACCCAGTACTTC. Looking up the rest from reference TRBV5-4 and TRBJ2-5 gives the full variable domain: ETGVTQSPTHLIKTRGQQVTLRCSSQSGHNTVSWYQQALGQGPQFIFQYYREEENGRGNFPPRFSGLQFPNYSSELNVNALELDDSALYLCASSSSSGRAVETQYFGPGTRLLVL.

This clonotype was counted at least ten times. The genes are TRBV5-4 and TRBJ2-7; 8 bases align to TRBD1. Germline CDR1 SGHNT, CDR2 YYREEE (reference sequence). V dropped 4 bases and J dropped 0; count of bases not matched to a gene: 6. The CDR3 runs 15 residues. CDR3 amino acids: CASSRTGGSSYEQYF. As DNA, the CDR3 is TGTGCCAGCAGCCGAACAGGGGGGAGCTCCTACGAGCAGTACTTC.

This clonotype showed up many times. The chain joins TRBV27 to TRBJ2-7, with TRBD2 identical over 8 bases. The V gene end was trimmed by 5 bases and the J gene end by 4 bases; junction bases not matched to a gene: 13. The CDR3 is 16 residues long. Germline V CDR1 and CDR2: MNHEY, SMNVEV (reference sequence). The CDR3 protein is CASSIQPSGSTYEQYF. DNA for the CDR3: TGTGCCAGCAGTATTCAGCCCAGCGGGAGTACGTACGAGCAGTACTTC.

This clonotype appeared many times. This chain connects TRBV3-1 to TRBJ1-2; D is undetermined. Germline-derived CDR1 and CDR2 are LGHDT and YNNKEL (reference sequence). This CDR3 contains 11 residues. Trimming took 8 bases from V and 8 from J, leaving 12 bases between them. This CDR3 reads CASSPGRGYTF. The CDR3 nucleotides read TGTGCCAGCTCACCCGGGCGGGGCTACACCTTC.

V usage is TRBV7-2 and J usage is TRBJ2-1, with TRBD2 identical over 8 bases. V dropped 4 bases and J dropped 5; count of bases not matched to a gene: 7. This CDR3 has 15 amino acids. The V gene's germline CDR1 is SGHTA and CDR2 FQGNSA. CDR3: CASSSPSGRHNEQFF. CDR3 nucleotides: TGTGCCAGCAGCTCCCCCAGCGGGAGACACAATGAGCAGTTCTTC.

This clonotype has just a few counts. This chain joins TRBV5-5 and TRBJ2-2; TRBD2 matches at 11 bases. The V gene's germline CDR1 is SGHKS and CDR2 YYEKEE (reference sequence). J lost 4 bases, V lost 2 bases, and 1 base had no gene match. CDR3 size: 15 residues. Written as DNA, the CDR3 is TGTGCCAGCAGCTTTAGCGGGAGGGTCACCGGGGAGCTGTTTTTT. Protein: CASSFSGRVTGELFF.

This clonotype was seen a few times. This chain links TRBV29-1 with TRBJ2-7, with D possibly called TRBD1 or TRBD2 (5 bases each). CDR1 and CDR2 (germline): SQVTM, ANQGSEA. This CDR3 region has 14 residues. Trimming cost V 4 bases and J 4 bases, with 17 bases left between them. CDR3 DNA sequence: TGCAGCGTTGCCGGAGGTGGCAGGGATTACGAGCAGTACTTC. Residues: CSVAGGGRDYEQYF.

In its sample, this clonotype was seen many times. The chain uses TRBV12-3 or TRBV12-4 and TRBJ1-6, with D unclear. V lost 6 bases to trimming and J lost 7 bases, with 7 bases between them. The CDR3 spans 12 residues. In nucleotides, the CDR3 is TGTGCCAGCAGGAACCTCAATTCACCCCTCCACTTT. Translated, it gives CASRNLNSPLHF.

This clonotype was detected a few times. The chain uses TRBV6-1 and TRBJ1-5, with no clear D. Trimming stripped 4 bases from V and 3 bases from J, with 7 bases between. Germline V lookup: CDR1 MNHNS, CDR2 SASEGT. The CDR3 totals 13 residues. The CDR3 spells CASSGYINQPQHF. For the CDR3, the DNA is TGTGCCAGCAGTGGTTACATCAATCAGCCCCAGCATTTT.

This clonotype was seen at least ten times. The genes are TRBV7-2 and TRBJ2-1; perhaps TRBD2 as D (6 bases). The CDR3 has 15 amino acids. Between the trimmed V and J ends, which lost 3 bases and 2 bases, there was a span of 11 bases. Germline V gene sequence: CDR1 SGHTA, CDR2 FQGNSA. CDR3 DNA sequence: TGTGCCAGCAGCTTGGCGGGACGGCCCTACAATGAGCAGTTCTTC. Amino acid sequence: CASSLAGRPYNEQFF.